Below are 13 T cell receptor beta chains sequenced from a single sample in a study of memory CD8 T cells in hepatitis C reinfection. Method: immunoSEQ multiplex PCR; TCRdb's copy keeps in-frame clones and lacks some. The sample includes tens of thousands of clones, nearly 90% of them seen just once. Time point noted: pre-reinfection, 55 to 20 weeks before reinfection detection. No in vitro expansion preceded TCR sequencing of the sorted cells. Sample: naive CD8+ T cells sorted from blood. Source of these receptors: a man aged 18 to 29 with hepatitis C virus infection.

V and J are TRBV27 and TRBJ2-1; D remains unclear. The V end was cut by 0 bases, the J end by 4 bases, with 7 bases between. The CDR3 contains 14 residues. The germline CDR1 and CDR2 sequences are MNHEY and SMNVEV (reference sequence). CDR3 protein: CASSLSIGYNEQFF. The DNA of the CDR3 is TGTGCCAGCAGTTTATCTATCGGGTACAATGAGCAGTTCTTC.

A single count supports this clone. V usage is TRBV15 and J usage is TRBJ2-1; the match to TRBD2 covers 8 bases. Trimming removed 3 bases from V and 8 bases from J; junction bases left unmatched: 12. Looked up from germline, CDR1 is LNHNV and CDR2 is YYDKDF (reference sequence). CDR3 length: 16 amino acids. The CDR3 here is CATSSPGTRILHEQFF. The CDR3 nucleotides are TGTGCCACCAGCAGCCCCGGGACTAGAATCCTCCATGAGCAGTTCTTC.

This rearrangement joins TRBV27 to TRBJ2-3; D may be TRBD2 (7 bases). Germline CDR1 MNHEY, CDR2 SMNVEV (reference sequence). The V end was cut by 0 bases, the J end by 2 bases, with 15 bases between. The CDR3 has 17 amino acids. CDR3 amino acids: CASSLSPGGDSTDTQYF. The CDR3 DNA sequence: TGTGCCAGCAGTTTATCCCCGGGGGGCGACTCCACAGATACGCAGTATTTT.

This rearrangement joins TRBV5-1 to TRBJ2-7; TRBD1 aligns across 10 bases. Germline V gene sequence: CDR1 SGHRS, CDR2 YFSETQ. V trimming: 0 bases; J trimming: 5 bases; junction bases outside the gene matches: 8. This CDR3 has 16 residues. The CDR3 DNA is TGCGCCAGCAGCTTGGCCTTCGGGACAGGGGCCCACGAGCAGTACTTC. This sequence encodes CASSLAFGTGAHEQYF.

J is TRBJ2-7 and V is TRBV19, with TRBD1 as a possible D gene (5 bases). Germline V gene data show CDR1 as LNHDA and CDR2 as SQIVND (reference sequence). CDR3 size: 12 residues. The V gene lost 10 bases and the J gene lost 1 base, with 11 bases spanning the gap. CDR3: CATGQGSYEQYF. CDR3 bases: TGTGCCACCGGGCAGGGATCCTACGAGCAGTACTTC.

The chain has TRBV28 and TRBJ2-1; 10 bases map to TRBD2. The CDR3 loop spans 16 amino acids. Losses at the gene ends were 4 bases for V and 0 bases for J; bases not matched to a gene: 3. CDR1 is MDHEN, CDR2 SYDVKM, per germline. The CDR3 DNA follows: TGTGCCAGCAGTTCGTCTAGCGGGAGCTCCTACAATGAGCAGTTCTTC. It encodes CASSSSSGSSYNEQFF. Variable domain in full (rest from reference TRBV28 and TRBJ2-1): DVKVTQSSRYLVKRTGEKVFLECVQDMDHENMFWYRQDPGLGLRLIYFSYDVKMKEKGDIPEGYSVSREKKERFSLILESASTNQTSMYLCASSSSSGSSYNEQFFGPGTRLTVL.

V gene TRBV29-1 combines with J gene TRBJ2-7; 7 positions agree with TRBD1. J gave up 7 bases and V 4 bases, and 22 bases lay outside the gene matches. Germline V CDR1 and CDR2: SQVTM, ANQGSEA. This CDR3 region has 17 residues. The CDR3 region has the DNA TGCAGCGTTGTGGGGGTGGCCGGGACAGCGCCAGCACTAGAGCAGTACTTC. It is translated as CSVVGVAGTAPALEQYF.

V is TRBV5-6 and J is TRBJ2-7; D is perhaps TRBD2 (6 bases). CDR1 SGHDT and CDR2 YYEEEE come from the germline V gene. V lost 0 bases, J lost 5 bases, and 9 bases lay in between. The CDR3 extends over 13 amino acids. Here the CDR3 reads CASSLGGGDEQYF. The CDR3 region has the DNA TGTGCCAGCAGCTTGGGAGGAGGGGACGAGCAGTACTTC. The whole variable domain, filled in from reference TRBV5-6 and TRBJ2-7, reads DAGVTQSPTHLIKTRGQQVTLRCSPKSGHDTVSWYQQALGQGPQFIFQYYEEEERQRGNFPDRFSGHQFPNYSSELNVNALLLGDSALYLCASSLGGGDEQYFGPGTRLTVT.

V is TRBV14 and J is TRBJ1-1; possible D gene TRBD1, 5 bases. Trimming took 3 bases from V and 4 from J, leaving 12 bases between them. Germline assignment: CDR1 SGHDN and CDR2 FVKESK. The CDR3 has 14 amino acids. The CDR3 nucleotides are TGTGCCAGCAGCCACACCGTCAGGGCCACTGAAGCTTTCTTT. It yields the protein CASSHTVRATEAFF.

The V call is TRBV18, the J call TRBJ2-2; D may be TRBD1 (5 bases). Germline V gene sequence: CDR1 KGHSH, CDR2 LQKENI. This CDR3 spans 15 amino acids. Trimming cost V 0 bases and J 8 bases, with 13 bases left between them. CDR3 region: CASSPPPGQAGELFF. CDR3 sequence (DNA): TGTGCCAGCTCACCACCACCCGGACAAGCGGGGGAGCTGTTTTTT.

The DNA of the CDR3 is TGCGCCAGCAGCCCGGGGACAGGGGAGGTGGATTTTCAAGAGACCCAGTACTTC. This translates into CASSPGTGEVDFQETQYF. The J gene is TRBJ2-5, the V gene TRBV5-1, with 10 bases lining up with TRBD1. The CDR3 contains 18 residues. Germline V CDR1 and CDR2: SGHRS, YFSETQ. V shed 4 bases, J shed 2 bases, and the junction held 14 bases outside the gene matches.

The chain uses TRBV7-9 and TRBJ2-1; 7 positions agree with TRBD1. The germline gives CDR1 SEHNR, CDR2 FQNEAQ (reference sequence). The CDR3 consists of 14 residues. The ends lost 1 base at V and 5 bases at J; junction bases unmatched: 2. This CDR3 reads CASSLGQGNNEQFF. Written as DNA, the CDR3 is TGTGCCAGCAGCTTAGGACAGGGTAACAATGAGCAGTTCTTC. The variable domain in full, with the rest retrieved from reference TRBV7-9 and TRBJ2-1, is DTGVSQNPRHKITKRGQNVTFRCDPISEHNRLYWYRQTLGQGPEFLTYFQNEAQLEKSRLLSDRFSAERPKGSFSTLEIQRTEQGDSAMYLCASSLGQGNNEQFFGPGTRLTVL.

The rearrangement uses TRBV19 and TRBJ1-1; TRBD1 aligns across 8 bases. Germline CDR1 is LNHDA and CDR2 is SQIVND (reference sequence). Trimming at V came to 8 bases and at J to 7 bases, leaving 12 bases not matched to a gene. The CDR3 has 14 amino acids. The CDR3 protein is CASDPTGEYGEAFF. CDR3 bases: TGTGCCAGTGACCCGACAGGGGAGTACGGTGAAGCTTTCTTT. Drawing the rest from reference TRBV19 and TRBJ1-1, the complete variable domain is DGGITQSPKYLFRKEGQNVTLSCEQNLNHDAMYWYRQDPGQGLRLIYYSQIVNDFQKGDIAEGYSVSREKKESFPLTVTSAQKNPTAFYLCASDPTGEYGEAFFGQGTRLTVV.